These T cell receptor beta chains were read from a single sample in a study of OX40 agonist ivuxolimab in advanced cancers. Produced via immunoSEQ multiplex PCR; TCRdb's table is partial and in-frame only. The sample shows about 16,000 clones, roughly 90% of them seen only once. The sequences come from CD4+ or CD8+ T cells sorted from blood, collected in a trial of the OX40 agonist ivuxolimab. These receptors were taken from an adult with an advanced solid tumor such as melanoma, head and neck, liver or kidney cancer. The CDR3 runs from the conserved cysteine through the conserved F or W. The D gene is left open where the match is weak. Not every row has a clone size; where given, it reads once, few, many or a size class.

TRBV6-4	TRBJ2-3	TRBD2	.	CASPPMGLAGEEADTQYF	TGTGCCAGCCCCCCAATGGGACTAGCGGGAGAAGAAGCAGATACGCAGTATTTT
TRBV5-5	TRBJ2-5	.	.	CASSLRGLANQETQYF	TGTGCCAGCAGCTTGCGGGGTCTAGCGAACCAAGAGACCCAGTACTTC
TRBV9	TRBJ1-1	TRBD1	few	CASSVATGEGAFF	TGTGCCAGCAGCGTAGCTACAGGGGAGGGAGCTTTCTTT
TRBV18	TRBJ2-7	TRBD2	.	CASSPPGPSGRKYEQYF	TGTGCCAGCTCACCACCTGGTCCTAGCGGGAGGAAATACGAGCAGTACTTC
TRBV7-6	TRBJ2-7	TRBD1	few	CASSPRQGSYEQYF	TGTGCCAGCAGCCCGAGACAGGGCTCCTACGAGCAGTACTTC
TRBV5-4	TRBJ1-1	TRBD1	.	CASSLRTGNTEAFF	TGTGCCAGCAGCTTAAGGACAGGGAACACTGAAGCTTTCTTT
TRBV29-1	TRBJ2-7	.	.	CSVEGSTDTYEQYF	TGCAGCGTTGAAGGCTCGACAGACACCTACGAGCAGTACTTC
TRBV9	TRBJ2-2	TRBD2	.	CASSAGISGITGELFF	TGTGCCAGCAGCGCTGGGATTAGCGGGATTACCGGGGAGCTGTTTTTT
TRBV7-9	TRBJ1-3	TRBD1	medium-sized	CASSLTTGGSGNTIYF	TGTGCCAGCAGCTTAACGACAGGGGGCTCTGGAAACACCATATATTTT
TRBV10-3	TRBJ2-1	TRBD1	.	CAISEQGGRNEQFF	TGTGCCATCAGTGAACAGGGGGGCAGAAATGAGCAGTTCTTC
TRBV6-1	TRBJ2-5	.	.	CASEKRNYQETQYF	TGTGCCAGCGAGAAGCGGAATTACCAAGAGACCCAGTACTTC
TRBV2	TRBJ1-1	TRBD1	.	CASSQTGGLTEAFF	TGTGCCAGCAGTCAGACAGGGGGCCTCACTGAAGCTTTCTTT
TRBV19	TRBJ2-3	TRBD2	.	CASSKYRDTSGSADTQYF	TGTGCCAGTAGTAAGTACAGGGATACTAGCGGGAGTGCAGATACGCAGTATTTT